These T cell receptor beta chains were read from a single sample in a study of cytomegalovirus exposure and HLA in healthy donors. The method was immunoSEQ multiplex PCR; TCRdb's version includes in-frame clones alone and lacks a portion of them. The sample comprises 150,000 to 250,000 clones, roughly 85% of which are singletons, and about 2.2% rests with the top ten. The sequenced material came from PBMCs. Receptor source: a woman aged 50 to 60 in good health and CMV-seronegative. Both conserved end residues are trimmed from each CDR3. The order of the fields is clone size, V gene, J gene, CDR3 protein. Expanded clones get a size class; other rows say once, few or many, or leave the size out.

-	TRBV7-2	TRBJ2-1	ASSVSSGRREQF
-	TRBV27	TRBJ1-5	ASSYTVNQPQH
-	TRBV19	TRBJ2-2	ASCRDNRYTGELF
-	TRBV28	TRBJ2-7	ASSFGRYEQY
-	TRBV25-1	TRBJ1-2	ASSEGGTGDWSYGYT
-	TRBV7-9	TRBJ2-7	ASSHSAGSGSYEQY
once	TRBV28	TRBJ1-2	ASSFGGRNYGYT
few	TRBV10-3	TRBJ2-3	AISKREKTDTQY
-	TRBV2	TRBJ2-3	ASGAGGLADTQY
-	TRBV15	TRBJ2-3	ATRGSGRTDTQY
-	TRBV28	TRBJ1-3	AILSAGWRNTIY
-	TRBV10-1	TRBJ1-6	ASSEFAVSPLH
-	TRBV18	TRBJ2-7	ASSTGTAHYEQY
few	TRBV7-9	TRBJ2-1	ASSSQGTRVEQF
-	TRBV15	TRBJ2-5	ATSRDRVGLQETQY
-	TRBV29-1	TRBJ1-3	SVARSGNTIY
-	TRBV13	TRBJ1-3	ASSLPRGVGNTIY
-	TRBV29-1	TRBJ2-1	SVGGTQRTNEQF
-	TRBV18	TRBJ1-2	ASSPTRDLLGYT
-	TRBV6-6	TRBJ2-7	ASRGLAETYEQY
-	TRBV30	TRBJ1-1	AWSTLRGGTEAF
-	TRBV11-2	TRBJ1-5	ASSPTGNQPQH
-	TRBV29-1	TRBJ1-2	GSRGQGDGYT
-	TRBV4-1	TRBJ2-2	ASSYGQGQDGELF
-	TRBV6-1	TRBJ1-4	ASSLLGATNEKLF
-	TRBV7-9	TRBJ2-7	ASSNRDRGFEQY
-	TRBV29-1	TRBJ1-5	SVSDRGNQPQH
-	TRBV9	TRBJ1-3	ASSQTAYSGNTIY
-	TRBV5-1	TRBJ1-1	ASSLAPPGQGMNTEAF
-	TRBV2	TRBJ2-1	ASSTTSGLYNEQF
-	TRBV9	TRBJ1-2	ASSPGGGQNYYGYT
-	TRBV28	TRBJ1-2	ASSLETGGYYGYT
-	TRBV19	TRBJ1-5	ASSISDQPQH
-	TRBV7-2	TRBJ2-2	ASSFNRGSGELF
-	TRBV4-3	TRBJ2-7	ASSQVGGGFEQY
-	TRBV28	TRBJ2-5	ASSLGQLETQY
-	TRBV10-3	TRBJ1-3	AIGQNAGNTIY
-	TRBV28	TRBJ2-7	ASTPGSSDEQY
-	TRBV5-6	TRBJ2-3	ASRISGKADTQY
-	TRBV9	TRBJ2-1	ASSPRDLAYGEQF
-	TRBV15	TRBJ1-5	ATSRGQGGNQPQH
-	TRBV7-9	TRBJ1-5	SSSLTGVQPQH